This T cell receptor beta chain was observed in a study of CXCR3-negative and CXCR3-positive naive CD8 T cells. Study results and caveats: Compared with CXCR3-negative naive cells, CXCR3-positive naive cells showed more hydrophobic TRB CDR3s.

All TRB cDNA libraries came from 5' RACE performed with UMI labels. TCRdb reprocessed the 5' RACE reads and reports one entry per CDR3 protein, with no DNA. The listing contains under 9,000 distinct CDR3 sequences. Every CD8+ T cell subset underwent triplicate sorting at 300,000 cells apiece. This CDR3 has 16 amino acids. Per the germline V gene, CDR1 is PRHDT and CDR2 is FYEKMQ (reference sequence). Remarks on this clonotype: The antigen is unknown.

The clonotype comes from a human donor in good health. Some clones in this sample may be carry-over from other donors' samples. The sequenced sample consisted of naive CXCR3- CD8+ T cells from blood. This sample's subset: CD45RO-CCR7+CD27+CD95- naive CD8+ T cells lacking CXCR3 (TNR3-). The J gene is TRBJ2-3, the V gene TRBV13; TCRdb calls TRBD2, which cannot be checked without DNA. This CDR3 is CASRQTSHATTDTQYF.